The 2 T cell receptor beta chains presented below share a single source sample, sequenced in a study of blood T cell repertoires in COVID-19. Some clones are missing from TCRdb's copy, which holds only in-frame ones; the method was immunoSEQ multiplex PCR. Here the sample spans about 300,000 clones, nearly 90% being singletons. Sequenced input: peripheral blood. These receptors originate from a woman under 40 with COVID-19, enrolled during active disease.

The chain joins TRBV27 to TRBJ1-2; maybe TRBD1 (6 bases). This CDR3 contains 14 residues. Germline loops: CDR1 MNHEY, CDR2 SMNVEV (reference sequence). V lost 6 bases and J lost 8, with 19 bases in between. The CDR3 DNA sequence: TGTGCCAGCAGCGGCGGGGGGCCGTTGGTGGGCTACACCTTC. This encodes CASSGGGPLVGYTF.

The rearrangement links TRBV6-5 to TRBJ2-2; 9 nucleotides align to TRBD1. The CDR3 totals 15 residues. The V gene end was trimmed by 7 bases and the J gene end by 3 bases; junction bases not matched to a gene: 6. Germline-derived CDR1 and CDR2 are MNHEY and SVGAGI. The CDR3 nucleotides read TGTGCCAGCAACCCGGGACAGGGTTACACCGGGGAGCTGTTTTTT. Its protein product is CASNPGQGYTGELFF.